The 2 T cell receptor beta chains below were found in one sample sequenced in a study of cytomegalovirus exposure and HLA in healthy donors. The study ran its PCR with 60 Vbeta and 13 Jbeta primers. Here immunoSEQ multiplex PCR was the method, and the copy in TCRdb shows in-frame clones only, minus some. The sample comprises tens of thousands of clones, 70% to 80% of which are singletons, and 3.4% rests with the top ten. The sequencing sample was made of PBMCs. The receptors come from a woman between 25 and 40 years old in good health and CMV-seronegative.

This chain joins TRBV29-1 and TRBJ2-2; the match to TRBD1 covers 7 bases. From germline, CDR1 is SQVTM and CDR2 ANQGSEA. Germline trimming cut 6 bases from V and 1 base from J; bases unmatched to any gene: 5. This CDR3 contains 14 residues. The CDR3 DNA sequence: TGCAGCGTCTCCGGGACAGTGAACACCGGGGAGCTGTTTTTT. Protein product: CSVSGTVNTGELFF.

J is TRBJ1-2 and V is TRBV6-5, with 7 bases matching TRBD1. The CDR3 extends over 15 amino acids. Germline V gene lookup returns CDR1 MNHEY and CDR2 SVGAGI. V dropped 0 bases and J dropped 6; count of bases not matched to a gene: 7. The DNA of the CDR3 is TGTGCCAGCAGTTACTCGAGCAGGGGGAAAGATGGCTACACCTTC. Protein sequence: CASSYSSRGKDGYTF.